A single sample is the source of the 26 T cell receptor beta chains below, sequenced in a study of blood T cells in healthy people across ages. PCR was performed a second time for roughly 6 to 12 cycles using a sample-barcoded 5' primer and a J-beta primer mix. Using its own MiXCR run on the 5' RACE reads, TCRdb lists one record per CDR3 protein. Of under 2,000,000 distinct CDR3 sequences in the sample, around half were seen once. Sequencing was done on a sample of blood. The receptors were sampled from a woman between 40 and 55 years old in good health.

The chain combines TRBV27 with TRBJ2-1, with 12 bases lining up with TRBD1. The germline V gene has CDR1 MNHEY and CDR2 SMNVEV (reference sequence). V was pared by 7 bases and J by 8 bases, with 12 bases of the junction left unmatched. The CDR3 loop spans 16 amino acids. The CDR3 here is CASTTWGTGGWHEQFF. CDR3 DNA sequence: TGTGCCAGCACCACGTGGGGGACAGGGGGCTGGCATGAGCAGTTCTTC.

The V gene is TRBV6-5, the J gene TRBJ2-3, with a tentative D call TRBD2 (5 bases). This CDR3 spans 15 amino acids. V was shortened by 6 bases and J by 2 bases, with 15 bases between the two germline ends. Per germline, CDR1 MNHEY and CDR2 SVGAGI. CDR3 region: CASRTAVDFTDTQYF. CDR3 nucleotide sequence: TGTGCCAGCAGAACAGCGGTAGATTTCACAGATACGCAGTATTTT.

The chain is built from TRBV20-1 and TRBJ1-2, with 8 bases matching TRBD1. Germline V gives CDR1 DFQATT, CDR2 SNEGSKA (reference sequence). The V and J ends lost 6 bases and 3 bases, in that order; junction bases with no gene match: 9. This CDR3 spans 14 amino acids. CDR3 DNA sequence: TGCAGTGCCAAAACCGGGACAGGATACTATGGCTACACCTTC. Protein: CSAKTGTGYYGYTF.

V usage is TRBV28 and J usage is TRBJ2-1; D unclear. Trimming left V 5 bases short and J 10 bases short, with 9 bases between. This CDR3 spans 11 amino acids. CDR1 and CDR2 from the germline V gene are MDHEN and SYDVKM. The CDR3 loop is CASSIPREQFF. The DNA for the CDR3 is TGTGCCAGCAGTATACCCCGGGAGCAGTTCTTC.

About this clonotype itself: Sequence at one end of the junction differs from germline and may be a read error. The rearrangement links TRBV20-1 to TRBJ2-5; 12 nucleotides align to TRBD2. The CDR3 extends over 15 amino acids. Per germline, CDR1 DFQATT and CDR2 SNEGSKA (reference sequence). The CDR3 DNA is TGCAGTGCCATCCCGACTAGCGGGGGCCAAGAGGCCCAGTACTTC. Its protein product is CSAIPTSGGQEAQYF.

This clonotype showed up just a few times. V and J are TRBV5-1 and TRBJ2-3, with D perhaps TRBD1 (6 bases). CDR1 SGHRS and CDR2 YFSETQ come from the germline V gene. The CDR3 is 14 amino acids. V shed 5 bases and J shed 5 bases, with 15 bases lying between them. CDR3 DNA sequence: TGCGCCAGCAGTTACGACAGGTTCATAGATACGCAGTATTTT. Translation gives CASSYDRFIDTQYF.

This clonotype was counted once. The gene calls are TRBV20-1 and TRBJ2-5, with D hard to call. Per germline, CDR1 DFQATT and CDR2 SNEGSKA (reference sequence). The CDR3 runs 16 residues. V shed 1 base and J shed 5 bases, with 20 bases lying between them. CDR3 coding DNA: TGCAGTGCTAGAGCCGGACCAGGTCAAGGGCTTGAGACCCAGTACTTC. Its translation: CSARAGPGQGLETQYF.

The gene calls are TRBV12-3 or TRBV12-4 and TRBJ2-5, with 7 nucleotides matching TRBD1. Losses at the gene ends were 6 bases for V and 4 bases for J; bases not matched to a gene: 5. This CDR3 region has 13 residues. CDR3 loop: CASSNRGLETQYF. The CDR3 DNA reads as TGTGCCAGCAGCAACAGGGGTTTAGAGACCCAGTACTTC.

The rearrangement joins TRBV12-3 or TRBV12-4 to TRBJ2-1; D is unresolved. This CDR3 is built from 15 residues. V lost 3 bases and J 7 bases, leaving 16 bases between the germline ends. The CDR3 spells CASSFRPVNRNEQFF. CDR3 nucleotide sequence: TGTGCCAGCAGTTTTAGGCCAGTTAATCGGAATGAGCAGTTCTTC.

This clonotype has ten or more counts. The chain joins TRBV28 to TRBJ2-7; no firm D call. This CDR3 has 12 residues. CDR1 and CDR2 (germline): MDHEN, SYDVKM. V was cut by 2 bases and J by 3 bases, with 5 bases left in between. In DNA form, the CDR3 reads TGTGCCAGCAGTTTACGCATCTACGAGCAGTACTTC. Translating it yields CASSLRIYEQYF.

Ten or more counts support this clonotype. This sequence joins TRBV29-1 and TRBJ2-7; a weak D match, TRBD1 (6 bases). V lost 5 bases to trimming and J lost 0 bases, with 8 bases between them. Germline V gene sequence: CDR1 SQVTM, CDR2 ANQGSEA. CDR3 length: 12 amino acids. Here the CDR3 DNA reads TGCAGCGTTTCGGACAGCTCCTACGAGCAGTACTTC. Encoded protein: CSVSDSSYEQYF.

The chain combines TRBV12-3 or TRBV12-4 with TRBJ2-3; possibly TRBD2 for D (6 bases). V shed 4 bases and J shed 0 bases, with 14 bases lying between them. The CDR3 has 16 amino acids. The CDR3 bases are TGTGCCAGCAGTTCGCCGAGACTAGGAAGCACAGATACGCAGTATTTT. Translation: CASSSPRLGSTDTQYF.

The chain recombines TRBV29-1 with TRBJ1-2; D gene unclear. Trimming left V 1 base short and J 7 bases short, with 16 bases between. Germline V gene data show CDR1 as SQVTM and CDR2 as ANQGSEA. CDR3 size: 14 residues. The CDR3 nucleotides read TGCAGCGTTGAAGCTTATTGGAGGGATGGTGGCTACACCTTC. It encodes CSVEAYWRDGGYTF.

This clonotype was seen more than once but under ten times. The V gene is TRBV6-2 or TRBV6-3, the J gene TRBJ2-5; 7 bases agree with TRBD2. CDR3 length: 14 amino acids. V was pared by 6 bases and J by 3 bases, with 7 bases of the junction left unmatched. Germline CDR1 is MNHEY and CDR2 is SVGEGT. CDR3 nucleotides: TGTGCCAGCAGAGAGGGAGGGGTTAAAGAGACCCAGTACTTC. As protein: CASREGGVKETQYF.

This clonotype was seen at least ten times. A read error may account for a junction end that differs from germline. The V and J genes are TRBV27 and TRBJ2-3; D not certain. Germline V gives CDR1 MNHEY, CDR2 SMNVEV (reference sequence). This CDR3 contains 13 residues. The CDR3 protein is CASSLSLTDTQYF. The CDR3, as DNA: TGCGCCAGCAGCCTCTCCCTAACAGATACGCAGTATTTT.

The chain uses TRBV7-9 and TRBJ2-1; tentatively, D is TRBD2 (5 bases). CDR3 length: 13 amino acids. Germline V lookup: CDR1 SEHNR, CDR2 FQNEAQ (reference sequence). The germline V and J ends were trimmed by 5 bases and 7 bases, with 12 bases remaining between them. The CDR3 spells CASSRTGINEQFF. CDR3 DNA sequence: TGTGCCAGCAGCCGGACTGGAATTAATGAGCAGTTCTTC.

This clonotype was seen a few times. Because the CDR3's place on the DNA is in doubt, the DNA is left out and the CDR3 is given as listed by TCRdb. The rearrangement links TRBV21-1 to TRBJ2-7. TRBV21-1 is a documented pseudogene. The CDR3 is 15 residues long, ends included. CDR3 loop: CASSVYWCLPYEQYF.

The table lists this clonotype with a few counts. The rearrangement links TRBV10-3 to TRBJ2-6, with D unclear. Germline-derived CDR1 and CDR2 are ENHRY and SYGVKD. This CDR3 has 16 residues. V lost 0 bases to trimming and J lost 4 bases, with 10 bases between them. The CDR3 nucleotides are TGTGCCATCAGTGAGTCCCTAGGTAAAGGGGCCAACGTCCTGACTTTC. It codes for CAISESLGKGANVLTF.

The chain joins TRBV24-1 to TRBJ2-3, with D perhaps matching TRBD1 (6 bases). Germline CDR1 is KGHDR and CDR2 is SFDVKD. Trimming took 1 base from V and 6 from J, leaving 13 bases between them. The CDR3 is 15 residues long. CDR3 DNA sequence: TGTGCCACCAGTGATTTTGCAGGGGCGAGGGATACGCAGTATTTT. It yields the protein CATSDFAGARDTQYF.

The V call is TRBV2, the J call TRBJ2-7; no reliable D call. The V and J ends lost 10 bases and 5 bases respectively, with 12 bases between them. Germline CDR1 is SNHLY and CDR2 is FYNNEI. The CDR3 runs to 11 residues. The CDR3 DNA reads TGTGCCACCCTCGGCAGGCACGAGCAGTACTTC. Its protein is CATLGRHEQYF.

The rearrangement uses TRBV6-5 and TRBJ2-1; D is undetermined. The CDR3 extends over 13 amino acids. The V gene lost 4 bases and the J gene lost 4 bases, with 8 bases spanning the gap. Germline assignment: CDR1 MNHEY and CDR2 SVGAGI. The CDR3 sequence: CASSSPQYNEQFF. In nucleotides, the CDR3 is TGTGCCAGCAGTTCCCCCCAATACAATGAGCAGTTCTTC.

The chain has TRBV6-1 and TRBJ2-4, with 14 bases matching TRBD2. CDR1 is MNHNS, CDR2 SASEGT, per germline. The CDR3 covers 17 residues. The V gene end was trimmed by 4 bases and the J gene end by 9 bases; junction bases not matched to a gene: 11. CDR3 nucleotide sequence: TGTGCCAGCAGTGGACTAGCGGGGGGGCTGCCTTTGGGCATTCAGTACTTC. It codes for CASSGLAGGLPLGIQYF.

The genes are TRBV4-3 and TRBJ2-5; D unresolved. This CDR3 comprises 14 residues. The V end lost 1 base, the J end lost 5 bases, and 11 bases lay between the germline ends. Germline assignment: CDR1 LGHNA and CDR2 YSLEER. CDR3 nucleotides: TGCGCCAGCAGCCAAGGATTGGGTGCGGAGACCCAGTACTTC. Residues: CASSQGLGAETQYF.

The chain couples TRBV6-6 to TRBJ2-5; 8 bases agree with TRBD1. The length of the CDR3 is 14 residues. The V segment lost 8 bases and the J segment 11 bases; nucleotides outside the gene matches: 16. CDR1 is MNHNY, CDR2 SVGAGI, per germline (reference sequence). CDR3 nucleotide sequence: TGTGCCAGCGCCGGACAGGGAAGATTAGGCGGGCAGTACTTC. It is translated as CASAGQGRLGGQYF.

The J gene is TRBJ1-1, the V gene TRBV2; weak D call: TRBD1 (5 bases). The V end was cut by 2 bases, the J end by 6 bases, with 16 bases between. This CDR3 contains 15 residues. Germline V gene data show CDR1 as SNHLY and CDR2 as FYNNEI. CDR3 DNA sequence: TGTGCCAGCAGTGAAATATCCGGGGGAAGGGCTGAAGCTTTCTTT. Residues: CASSEISGGRAEAFF. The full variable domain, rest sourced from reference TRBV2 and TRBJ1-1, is EPEVTQTPSHQVTQMGQEVILRCVPISNHLYFYWYRQILGQKVEFLVSFYNNEISEKSEIFDDQFSVERPDGSNFTLKIRSTKLEDSAMYFCASSEISGGRAEAFFGQGTRLTVV.

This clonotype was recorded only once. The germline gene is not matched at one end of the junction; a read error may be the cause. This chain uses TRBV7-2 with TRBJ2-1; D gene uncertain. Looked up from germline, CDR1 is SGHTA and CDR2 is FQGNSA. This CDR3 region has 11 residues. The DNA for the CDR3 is TGTGCCGGCAGCCCCTATACGCGGCAGTTCTTC. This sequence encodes CAGSPYTRQFF.